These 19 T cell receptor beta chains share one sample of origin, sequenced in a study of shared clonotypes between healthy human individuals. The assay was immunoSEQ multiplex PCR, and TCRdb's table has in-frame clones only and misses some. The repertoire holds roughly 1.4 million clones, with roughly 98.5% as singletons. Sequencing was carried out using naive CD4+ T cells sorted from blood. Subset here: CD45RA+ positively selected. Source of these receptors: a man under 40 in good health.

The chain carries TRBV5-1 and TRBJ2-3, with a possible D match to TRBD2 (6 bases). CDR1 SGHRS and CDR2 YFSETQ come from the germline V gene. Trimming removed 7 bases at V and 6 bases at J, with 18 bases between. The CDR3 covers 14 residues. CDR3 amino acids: CASGTRPGLDTQYF. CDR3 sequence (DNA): TGCGCCAGCGGAACGCGACCGGGACTTGATACGCAGTATTTT.

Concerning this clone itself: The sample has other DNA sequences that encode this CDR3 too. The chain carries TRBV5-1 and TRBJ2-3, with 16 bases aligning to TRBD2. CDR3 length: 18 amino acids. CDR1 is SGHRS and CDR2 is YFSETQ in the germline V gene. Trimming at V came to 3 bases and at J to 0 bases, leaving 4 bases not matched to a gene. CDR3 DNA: TGCGCCAGCAGCTCGGGACTAGCGGGAGGGCTGAGCACAGATACGCAGTATTTT. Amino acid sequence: CASSSGLAGGLSTDTQYF.

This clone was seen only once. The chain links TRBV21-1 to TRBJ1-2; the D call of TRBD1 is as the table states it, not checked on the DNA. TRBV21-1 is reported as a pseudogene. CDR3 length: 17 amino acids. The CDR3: CASSKNSAVGVAINYTF. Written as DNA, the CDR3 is TGTGCCAGCAGCAAAAACTCGGCAGTAGGGGTGGCTATCAACTACACCTTC.

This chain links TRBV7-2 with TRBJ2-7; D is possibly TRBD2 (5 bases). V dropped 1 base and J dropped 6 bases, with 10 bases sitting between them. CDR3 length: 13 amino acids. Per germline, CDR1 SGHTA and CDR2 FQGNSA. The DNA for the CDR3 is TGTGCCAGCAGCTTAGAGGGAGCCTCCGAGCAGTACTTC. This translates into CASSLEGASEQYF.

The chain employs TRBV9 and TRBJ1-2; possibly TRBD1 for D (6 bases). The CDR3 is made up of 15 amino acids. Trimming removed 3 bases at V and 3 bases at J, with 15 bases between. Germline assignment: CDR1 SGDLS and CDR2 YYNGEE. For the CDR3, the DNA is TGTGCCAGCAGCGCAGACCCACAGGGAGACTATGGCTACACCTTC. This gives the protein CASSADPQGDYGYTF.

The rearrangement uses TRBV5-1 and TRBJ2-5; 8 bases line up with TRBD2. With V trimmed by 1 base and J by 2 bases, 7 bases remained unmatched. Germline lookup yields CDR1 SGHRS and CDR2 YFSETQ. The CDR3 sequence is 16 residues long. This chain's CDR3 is CASSLINSGIQETQYF. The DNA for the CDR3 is TGCGCCAGCAGCTTGATTAATAGCGGGATACAAGAGACCCAGTACTTC.

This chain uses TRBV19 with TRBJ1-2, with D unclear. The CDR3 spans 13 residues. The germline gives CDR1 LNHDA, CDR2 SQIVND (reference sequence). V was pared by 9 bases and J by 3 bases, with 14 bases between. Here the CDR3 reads CASRGTPDYGYTF. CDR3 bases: TGTGCCAGCCGGGGTACTCCCGACTATGGCTACACCTTC.

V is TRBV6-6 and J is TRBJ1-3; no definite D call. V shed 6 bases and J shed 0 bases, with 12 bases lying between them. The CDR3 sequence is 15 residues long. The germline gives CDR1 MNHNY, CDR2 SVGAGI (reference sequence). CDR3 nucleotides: TGTGCCAGCAGACCGGACTCAGGCTCTGGAAACACCATATATTTT. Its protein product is CASRPDSGSGNTIYF.

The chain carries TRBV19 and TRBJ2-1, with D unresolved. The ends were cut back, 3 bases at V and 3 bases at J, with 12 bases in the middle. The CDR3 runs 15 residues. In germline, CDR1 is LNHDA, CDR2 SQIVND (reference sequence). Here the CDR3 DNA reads TGTGCCAGTAGTATCCCCCTACCCCGCTACAATGAGCAGTTCTTC. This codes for CASSIPLPRYNEQFF. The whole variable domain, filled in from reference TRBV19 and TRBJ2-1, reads DGGITQSPKYLFRKEGQNVTLSCEQNLNHDAMYWYRQDPGQGLRLIYYSQIVNDFQKGDIAEGYSVSREKKESFPLTVTSAQKNPTAFYLCASSIPLPRYNEQFFGPGTRLTVL.

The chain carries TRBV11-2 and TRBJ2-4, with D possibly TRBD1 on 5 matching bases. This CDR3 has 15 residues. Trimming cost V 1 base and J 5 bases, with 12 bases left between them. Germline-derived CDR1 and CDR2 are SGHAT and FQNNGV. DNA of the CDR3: TGTGCCAGCAGCTTAGTAAGGGGAAGCGAAAACATTCAGTACTTC. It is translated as CASSLVRGSENIQYF. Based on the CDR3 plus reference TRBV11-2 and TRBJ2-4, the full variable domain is EAGVAQSPRYKIIEKRQSVAFWCNPISGHATLYWYQQILGQGPKLLIQFQNNGVVDDSQLPKDRFSAERLKGVDSTLKIQPAKLEDSAVYLCASSLVRGSENIQYFGAGTRLSVL.

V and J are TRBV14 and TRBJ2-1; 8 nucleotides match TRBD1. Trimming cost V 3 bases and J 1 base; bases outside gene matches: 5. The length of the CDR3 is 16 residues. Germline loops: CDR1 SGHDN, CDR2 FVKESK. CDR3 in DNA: TGTGCCAGCAGCCACCTAGACAGGGGATCCTACAATGAGCAGTTCTTC. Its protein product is CASSHLDRGSYNEQFF. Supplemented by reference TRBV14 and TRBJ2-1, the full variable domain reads EAGVTQFPSHSVIEKGQTVTLRCDPISGHDNLYWYRRVMGKEIKFLLHFVKESKQDESGMPNNRFLAERTGGTYSTLKVQPAELEDSGVYFCASSHLDRGSYNEQFFGPGTRLTVL.

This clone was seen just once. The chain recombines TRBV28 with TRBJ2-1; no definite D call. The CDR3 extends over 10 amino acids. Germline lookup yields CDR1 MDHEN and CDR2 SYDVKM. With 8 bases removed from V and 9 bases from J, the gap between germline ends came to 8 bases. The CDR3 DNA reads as TGTGCCAGCTTTGGGATTGAGCAGTTCTTC. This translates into CASFGIEQFF.

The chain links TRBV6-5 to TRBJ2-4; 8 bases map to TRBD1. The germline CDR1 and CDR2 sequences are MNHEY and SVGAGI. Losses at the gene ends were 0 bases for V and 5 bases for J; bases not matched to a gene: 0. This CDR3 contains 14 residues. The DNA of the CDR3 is TGTGCCAGCAGTTACTCGACAGGGGAAAACATTCAGTACTTC. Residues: CASSYSTGENIQYF.

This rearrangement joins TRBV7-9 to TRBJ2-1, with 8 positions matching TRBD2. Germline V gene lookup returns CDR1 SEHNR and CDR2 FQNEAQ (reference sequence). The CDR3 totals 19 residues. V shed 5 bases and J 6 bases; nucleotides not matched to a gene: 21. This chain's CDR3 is CASSHLGSPTGGPFNEQFF. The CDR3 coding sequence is TGTGCCAGCAGCCATCTGGGGAGCCCCACGGGAGGGCCTTTCAATGAGCAGTTCTTC.

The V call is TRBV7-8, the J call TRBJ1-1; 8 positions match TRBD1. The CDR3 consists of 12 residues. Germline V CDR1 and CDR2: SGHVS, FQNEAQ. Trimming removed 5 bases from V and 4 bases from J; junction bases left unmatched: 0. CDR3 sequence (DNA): TGTGCCAGCAGCGACAGGGGCACTGAAGCTTTCTTT. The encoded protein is CASSDRGTEAFF. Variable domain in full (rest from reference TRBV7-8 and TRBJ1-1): GAGVSQSPRYKVAKRGQDVALRCDPISGHVSLFWYQQALGQGPEFLTYFQNEAQLDKSGLPSDRFFAERPEGSVSTLKIQRTQQEDSAVYLCASSDRGTEAFFGQGTRLTVV.

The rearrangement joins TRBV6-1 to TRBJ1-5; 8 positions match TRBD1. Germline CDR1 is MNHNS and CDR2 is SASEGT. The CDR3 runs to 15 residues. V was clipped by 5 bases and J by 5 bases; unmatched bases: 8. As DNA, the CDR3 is TGTGCCAGCAGTATTCCCGGGACAGGTCATCAGCCCCAGCATTTT. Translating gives CASSIPGTGHQPQHF.

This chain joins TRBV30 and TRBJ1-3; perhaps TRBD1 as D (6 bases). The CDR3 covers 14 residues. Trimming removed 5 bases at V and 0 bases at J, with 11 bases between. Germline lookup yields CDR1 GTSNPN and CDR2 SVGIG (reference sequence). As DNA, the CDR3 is TGTGCCTGGGTGACAGGATTCTCTGGAAACACCATATATTTT. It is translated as CAWVTGFSGNTIYF.

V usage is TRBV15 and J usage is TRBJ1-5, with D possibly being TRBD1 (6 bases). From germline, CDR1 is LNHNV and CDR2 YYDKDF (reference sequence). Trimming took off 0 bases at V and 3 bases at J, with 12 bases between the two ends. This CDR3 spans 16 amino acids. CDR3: CATSRDRRGDNQPQHF. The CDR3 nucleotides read TGTGCCACCAGCAGAGATCGCAGGGGTGACAATCAGCCCCAGCATTTT.

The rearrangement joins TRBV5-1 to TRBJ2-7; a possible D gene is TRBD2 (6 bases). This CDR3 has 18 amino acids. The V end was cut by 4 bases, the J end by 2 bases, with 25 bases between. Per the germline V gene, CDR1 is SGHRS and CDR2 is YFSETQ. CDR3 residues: CASSGTLFVRPNTYEQYF. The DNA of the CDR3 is TGCGCCAGCAGCGGGACTCTGTTTGTTAGGCCCAACACCTACGAGCAGTACTTC.